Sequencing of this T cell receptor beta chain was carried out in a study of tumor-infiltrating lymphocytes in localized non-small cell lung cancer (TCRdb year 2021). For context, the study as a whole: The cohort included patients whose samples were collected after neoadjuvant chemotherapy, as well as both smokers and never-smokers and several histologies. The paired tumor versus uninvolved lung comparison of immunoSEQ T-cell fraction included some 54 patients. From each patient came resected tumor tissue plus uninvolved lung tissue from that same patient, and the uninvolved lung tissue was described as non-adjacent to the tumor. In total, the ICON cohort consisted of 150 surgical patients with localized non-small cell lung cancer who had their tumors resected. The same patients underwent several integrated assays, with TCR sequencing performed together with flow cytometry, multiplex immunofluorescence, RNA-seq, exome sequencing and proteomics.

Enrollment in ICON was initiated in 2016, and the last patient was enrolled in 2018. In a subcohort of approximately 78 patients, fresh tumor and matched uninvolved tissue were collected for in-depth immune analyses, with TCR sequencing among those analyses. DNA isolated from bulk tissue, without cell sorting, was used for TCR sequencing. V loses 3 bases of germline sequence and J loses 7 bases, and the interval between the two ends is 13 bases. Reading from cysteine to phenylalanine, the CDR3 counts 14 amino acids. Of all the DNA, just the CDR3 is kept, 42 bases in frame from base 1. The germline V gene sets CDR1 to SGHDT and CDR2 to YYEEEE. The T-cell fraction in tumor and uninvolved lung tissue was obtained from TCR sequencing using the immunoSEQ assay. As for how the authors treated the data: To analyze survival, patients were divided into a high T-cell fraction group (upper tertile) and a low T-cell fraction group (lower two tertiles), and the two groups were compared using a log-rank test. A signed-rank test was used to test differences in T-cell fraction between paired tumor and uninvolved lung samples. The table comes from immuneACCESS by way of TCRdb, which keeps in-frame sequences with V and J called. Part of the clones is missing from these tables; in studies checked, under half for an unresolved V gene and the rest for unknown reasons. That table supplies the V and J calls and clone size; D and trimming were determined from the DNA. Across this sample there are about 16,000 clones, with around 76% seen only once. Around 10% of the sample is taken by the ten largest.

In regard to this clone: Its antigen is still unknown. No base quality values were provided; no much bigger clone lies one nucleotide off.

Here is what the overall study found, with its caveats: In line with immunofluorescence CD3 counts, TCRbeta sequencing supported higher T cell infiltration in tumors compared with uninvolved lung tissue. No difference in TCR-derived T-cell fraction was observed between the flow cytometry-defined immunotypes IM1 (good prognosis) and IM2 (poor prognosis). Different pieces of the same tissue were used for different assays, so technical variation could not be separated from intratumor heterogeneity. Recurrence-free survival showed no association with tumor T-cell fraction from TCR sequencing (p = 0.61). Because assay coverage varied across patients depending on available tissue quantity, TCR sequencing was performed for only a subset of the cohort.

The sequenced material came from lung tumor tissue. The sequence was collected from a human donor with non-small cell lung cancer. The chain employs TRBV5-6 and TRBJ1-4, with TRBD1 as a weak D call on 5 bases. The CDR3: CASSSGGRGEKLFF. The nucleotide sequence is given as TGTGCCAGCAGCTCGGGTGGGAGGGGTGAAAAACTGTTTTTT.